Sequencing of this T cell receptor beta chain was carried out in a study of T cell responses to AZD1222 COVID-19 vaccine. Study-wide points: Repertoire sampling occurred only after the peak T cell response. Rises in breadth and depth of Spike-specific TCRs came after two AZD1222 doses.

Only a few counts were recorded for this clone. No antigen is known for it. CDR1 LNHDA and CDR2 SQIVND come from the germline V gene (reference sequence). This CDR3 comprises 16 residues. V was pared by 6 bases and J by 3 bases, with 8 bases of the junction left unmatched. TCRdb's table, derived via immunoSEQ multiplex PCR, lists solely in-frame clones and lacks some. The sample yields roughly 67,000 clones, approximately 89% seen once. The clonotype was recovered from an adult in good health. The J gene is TRBJ2-2, the V gene TRBV19; 9 bases fit TRBD1. The material was peripheral blood, obtained on day 0 of AZD1222 vaccination. CDR3 amino acids: CASRPSRDRDTGELFF. CDR3 DNA: TGTGCCAGTAGGCCTTCTAGGGACAGGGACACCGGGGAGCTGTTTTTT.